These T cell receptor beta chains were read from a single sample in a study of CD8 T cells in ankylosing spondylitis. TCRdb re-called the 5' RACE reads through MiXCR, storing one row per CDR3 protein. The data show about 240,000 distinct CDR3 sequences, more than 9% seen once. Sequenced sample: blood, either unsorted or a sorted T cell fraction (not recorded which). The receptors were gathered from a male donor with ankylosing spondylitis or in good health (not recorded which). Both conserved end residues are part of each CDR3. D genes are given only for firm matches. Clone size is shown for a subset of rows, as once, few, many or a class of expanded clone.

clone_size	d_call	v_call	j_call	cdr3_aa	cdr3_nt
.	TRBD1	TRBV11-2	TRBJ2-1	CVSSSSPRQGPYNEQFF	TGTGTCAGCAGCTCTAGCCCCCGACAGGGACCCTACAATGAGCAGTTCTTC
many	TRBD1	TRBV27	TRBJ1-2	CASSLSWTGEGIDGYTF	TGTGCCAGCAGTTTATCCTGGACAGGGGAGGGAATAGATGGCTACACCTTC
many	.	TRBV15	TRBJ2-1	CATSRDPGFDEQFF	TGTGCCACCAGCAGAGACCCAGGGTTCGATGAGCAGTTCTTC
many	TRBD2	TRBV10-3	TRBJ2-3	CAISASGGSTDTQYF	TGTGCCATCAGCGCTAGCGGGGGGTCCACAGATACGCAGTATTTT
many	.	TRBV29-1	TRBJ1-1	CSVAPMGDTEAFF	TGCAGCGTTGCGCCGATGGGGGACACTGAAGCTTTCTTT
many	.	TRBV4-1	TRBJ1-5	CASSQEGQVDQPQHF	TGCGCCAGCAGCCAAGAAGGCCAGGTGGATCAGCCCCAGCATTTT
many	.	TRBV15	TRBJ2-3	CATSRVLDFGTQYF	TGTGCCACCAGCAGAGTACTAGATTTCGGTACGCAGTATTTT
many	.	TRBV4-1	TRBJ2-1	CASSHGSNEQFF	TGCGCCAGCTCCCACGGGAGCAATGAGCAGTTCTTC
.	.	TRBV7-2	TRBJ2-7	CASSLVSWGREYEQYF	TGTGCCAGCAGCTTAGTTTCTTGGGGCAGGGAGTACGAGCAGTACTTC
many	.	TRBV30	TRBJ1-4	CAWSGLEKLFF	TGTGCCTGGAGTGGGCTTGAAAAACTGTTTTTT
many	TRBD2	TRBV30	TRBJ2-3	CAWSVVAGGSDTQYF	TGTGCCTGGAGTGTTGTAGCGGGAGGGTCAGATACGCAGTATTTT
many	TRBD2	TRBV12-3/TRBV12-4	TRBJ2-1	CASSWSTSGAPNEQFF	TGTGCCAGCAGCTGGAGCACTAGCGGGGCCCCCAATGAGCAGTTCTTC
.	TRBD2	TRBV6-6	TRBJ2-7	CAFAGGPYEQYF	TGTGCATTCGCGGGGGGCCCCTACGAGCAGTACTTC
many	TRBD1	TRBV6-1	TRBJ2-7	CASSRGTGAAYEQYF	TGTGCCAGCAGTAGAGGGACAGGGGCCGCCTACGAGCAGTACTTC
.	TRBD1	TRBV5-1	TRBJ1-3	CASSSRQGGGNTIYF	TGCGCCAGCAGCTCACGACAGGGCGGTGGAAACACCATATATTTT
many	.	TRBV5-1	TRBJ2-7	CASRFGISDYEQYF	TGCGCCAGCAGGTTCGGGATATCGGACTACGAGCAGTACTTC
many	TRBD1	TRBV27	TRBJ1-2	CASSLDPPQGATATYGYTF	TGTGCCAGCAGTTTGGATCCCCCTCAGGGGGCAACGGCGACCTATGGCTACACCTTC
once	TRBD1	TRBV20-1	TRBJ1-5	CSAKAGTGGNQPQHF	TGCAGTGCCAAAGCGGGGACAGGGGGCAATCAGCCCCAGCATTTT
many	.	TRBV24-1	TRBJ2-3	CATSDSLENTDTQYF	TGTGCCACCAGTGATTCCCTAGAGAACACAGATACGCAGTATTTT
many	.	TRBV7-8	TRBJ2-6	CASSLWGAGANVLTF	TGTGCCAGCAGCTTATGGGGCGCTGGGGCCAACGTCCTGACTTTC
few	.	TRBV10-2	TRBJ1-1	CASSDTRGSTEAFF	TGCGCCAGCAGTGACACCCGTGGGAGCACTGAAGCTTTCTTT
many	.	TRBV12-3/TRBV12-4	TRBJ1-2	CASSRDIRYGYTF	TGTGCCAGCAGCCGGGACATCCGATATGGCTACACCTTC
many	.	TRBV30	TRBJ1-4	CAWSLSLEPWLFF	TGTGCCTGGAGCCTATCCCTCGAACCCTGGTTGTTTTTT
many	.	TRBV20-1	TRBJ2-7	CSASPRGVQSEQYF	TGCAGTGCTAGCCCCCGGGGCGTTCAATCCGAGCAGTACTTC
many	.	TRBV12-3/TRBV12-4	TRBJ2-7	CASRPESSYEQYF	TGTGCCAGCAGGCCGGAGAGCTCCTACGAGCAGTACTTC
many	.	TRBV30	TRBJ1-5	CARPRRRSNQPQHF	TGTGCCCGACCTCGGAGAAGGAGCAATCAGCCCCAGCATTTT
many	TRBD2	TRBV12-3/TRBV12-4	TRBJ2-5	CASSRGTSEVLKETQYF	TGTGCCAGCAGTCGGGGGACTAGCGAGGTACTAAAAGAGACCCAGTACTTC
many	TRBD2	TRBV20-1	TRBJ2-2	CSARDFKGGHTGELFF	TGCAGTGCTAGAGATTTTAAGGGAGGGCACACCGGGGAGCTGTTTTTT
many	.	TRBV20-1	TRBJ2-7	CSARDLKGYEQYF	TGCAGTGCTAGAGATCTTAAAGGGTACGAGCAGTACTTC
many	.	TRBV29-1	TRBJ2-3	CSVEEGGGRRTDTQYF	TGCAGCGTTGAAGAAGGAGGAGGGAGGCGCACAGATACGCAGTATTTT
many	TRBD2	TRBV6-1	TRBJ2-7	CASSVSGGAAREQYF	TGTGCCAGCAGTGTGAGCGGGGGGGCTGCGCGCGAGCAGTACTTC
few	.	TRBV10-1	TRBJ2-1	CASSPTGFYNEQFF	TGCGCCAGCAGCCCCACAGGGTTCTACAATGAGCAGTTCTTC
many	.	TRBV5-1	TRBJ1-5	CASSLDLSNQPQHF	TGCGCCAGCAGCTTGGACCTTAGCAATCAGCCCCAGCATTTT
many	.	TRBV7-9	TRBJ2-4	CASSQSGQSNIQYF	TGTGCCAGTTCTCAATCCGGGCAATCGAACATTCAGTACTTC
many	TRBD2	TRBV7-9	TRBJ2-7	CASSPRRGSGYEQYF	TGTGCCAGCAGCCCCCGGCGGGGGTCTGGTTACGAGCAGTACTTC
few	.	TRBV4-1	TRBJ1-6	CASSEGRRGAYNSPLHF	TGCGCCAGCAGCGAAGGGAGGAGGGGGGCCTATAATTCACCCCTCCACTTT
many	.	TRBV7-2	TRBJ2-7	CASSLFRTYEQYF	TGTGCCAGCAGCTTATTTAGGACCTACGAGCAGTACTTC
many	.	TRBV12-3/TRBV12-4	TRBJ1-2	CASSFVRSNGYTF	TGTGCCAGCAGTTTCGTACGGTCCAATGGCTACACCTTC
.	TRBD1	TRBV30	TRBJ2-7	CAWSRQRDRDHEQYF	TGTGCCTGGAGTCGACAGCGGGACAGGGATCACGAGCAGTACTTC
many	.	TRBV5-6	TRBJ2-1	CALTPGRDHNEQFF	TGTGCCCTAACACCGGGGCGGGATCACAATGAGCAGTTCTTC
.	TRBD1	TRBV10-3	TRBJ2-3	CAISLDRPGTDTQYF	TGTGCCATCAGCTTGGACAGGCCTGGAACAGATACGCAGTATTTT
few	.	TRBV15	TRBJ1-3	CATSRDLLKTEGGNTIYF	TGTGCCACCAGCAGAGATCTCCTTAAGACAGAAGGTGGAAACACCATATATTTT
many	TRBD1	TRBV6-2/TRBV6-3	TRBJ2-7	CASNPGTGGEEQYF	TGTGCCAGCAACCCCGGGACAGGGGGCGAGGAGCAGTACTTC
many	TRBD2	TRBV20-1	TRBJ2-3	CSARAPSGTSGGTDTQYF	TGCAGTGCTAGGGCTCCATCCGGGACTAGCGGGGGCACAGATACGCAGTATTTT
many	TRBD1	TRBV5-6	TRBJ1-3	CASSLAGGISGNTIYF	TGTGCCAGCAGCTTGGCAGGGGGAATCTCTGGAAACACCATATATTTT
many	.	TRBV12-3/TRBV12-4	TRBJ1-1	CASSVYTEAFF	TGTGCCAGCAGTGTCTACACTGAAGCTTTCTTT
few	.	TRBV7-2	TRBJ1-1	CASSPQGQGAFF	TGTGCCAGCAGCCCACAGGGCCAGGGAGCTTTCTTT
many	.	TRBV15	TRBJ2-5	CATSRDTGETQYF	TGTGCCACCAGCAGAGATACGGGGGAGACCCAGTACTTC
many	.	TRBV2	TRBJ2-5	CASTGGGGGETQYF	TGTGCCAGCACCGGAGGAGGGGGGGGAGAGACCCAGTACTTC
many	.	TRBV7-8	TRBJ1-5	CASSSGRSLNQPQHF	TGTGCCAGCAGCTCCGGACGATCACTCAATCAGCCCCAGCATTTT